What follows are 28 T cell receptor beta chains derived from one specimen sequenced in a study of cytomegalovirus exposure and HLA in healthy donors. With 60 Vbeta and 13 Jbeta primers, the PCR was carried out. The assay was immunoSEQ multiplex PCR, and TCRdb's table has in-frame clones only and misses some. This table has 200,000 to 250,000 clones, approximately 70% appearing once. The specimen sequenced was PBMCs. Receptors were obtained from a man aged 40-49 years in good health and CMV-seropositive.

This chain connects TRBV7-2 to TRBJ2-2, with D possibly matching TRBD1 (5 bases). The V and J ends lost 4 bases and 4 bases respectively, with 10 bases between them. Germline-derived CDR1 and CDR2 are SGHTA and FQGNSA. The CDR3 spans 14 residues. CDR3 DNA: TGTGCCAGCAGCTCGCTAGGGGCCACCGGGGAGCTGTTTTTT. It yields the protein CASSSLGATGELFF.

V usage is TRBV5-1 and J usage is TRBJ2-5; TRBD1 might be the D (5 bases). V was pared by 1 base and J by 3 bases, with 10 bases between. This CDR3 region has 14 residues. CDR1 SGHRS and CDR2 YFSETQ come from the germline V gene. In nucleotides, the CDR3 is TGCGCCAGCAGCTTGCTTGGGGCCGAAGAGACCCAGTACTTC. As protein: CASSLLGAEETQYF.

In its sample, this clone was seen once. J is TRBJ2-4 and V is TRBV11-2; D not resolved. V was clipped by 1 base and J by 9 bases, with 4 bases between them. Germline CDR1 is SGHAT and CDR2 is FQNNGV. CDR3 size: 11 residues. In nucleotides, the CDR3 is TGTGCCAGCAGCTTAGTCGGCATTCAGTACTTC. Protein: CASSLVGIQYF.

The rearrangement links TRBV11-3 to TRBJ2-3; possibly TRBD2 for D (7 bases). This CDR3 is 17 amino acids long. Trimming took off 0 bases at V and 1 base at J, with 14 bases between the two ends. The germline V gene encodes CDR1 SGHNT and CDR2 YENEEA. The DNA for the CDR3 is TGTGCCAGCAGCTTAGATTTGTGGGGGGGCCGCACAGATACGCAGTATTTT. Translating it yields CASSLDLWGGRTDTQYF.

With regard to this clone: Distinct nucleotide sequences in the sample also encode this CDR3. This chain connects TRBV6-6 to TRBJ1-1, with D perhaps matching TRBD1 (5 bases). V was cut by 2 bases and J by 3 bases, with 10 bases left in between. Germline values: CDR1 MNHNY, CDR2 SVGAGI (reference sequence). The CDR3 has 14 residues. The CDR3 loop reads CASSYRGGDTEAFF. CDR3 sequence (DNA): TGTGCCAGCAGTTACAGGGGAGGGGACACTGAAGCTTTCTTT.

CDR3 bases: TGTGCCAGCAGTAAAGAACAGGGGGTAAACACTGAAGCTTTCTTT. It encodes CASSKEQGVNTEAFF. The chain uses TRBV6-5 and TRBJ1-1; TRBD1 matches at 8 bases. Germline V CDR1 and CDR2: MNHEY, SVGAGI. The CDR3 covers 15 residues. V trimming: 5 bases; J trimming: 2 bases; junction bases outside the gene matches: 7.

The gene calls are TRBV23-1 and TRBJ1-6; no firm D call. TRBV23-1 is given ORF status, its function remaining uncertain. Trimming shortened V by 1 base and J by 10 bases, and 14 bases separated the two germline ends. The CDR3 runs to 15 residues. CDR3 in amino acids: CASSQWRALRSPLHF. As DNA, the CDR3 is TGCGCCAGCAGTCAATGGAGGGCTTTAAGGTCACCCCTCCACTTT.

This clone was counted a few times. The gene calls are TRBV19 and TRBJ2-7; 8 bases match TRBD1. Looked up from germline, CDR1 is LNHDA and CDR2 is SQIVND (reference sequence). Losses at the gene ends were 7 bases for V and 3 bases for J; bases not matched to a gene: 5. The CDR3 loop spans 13 amino acids. CDR3: CASTGRGLYEQYF. CDR3 bases: TGTGCCAGTACAGGCAGGGGGCTCTACGAGCAGTACTTC.

The J gene is TRBJ2-3, the V gene TRBV7-8; D possibly corresponds to TRBD1 (6 bases). V was clipped by 6 bases and J by 2 bases, with 12 bases between them. Germline V gene data show CDR1 as SGHVS and CDR2 as FQNEAQ. The CDR3 sequence is 14 residues long. This CDR3 is CASRVDRYTDTQYF. As DNA, the CDR3 is TGTGCCAGCAGGGTAGACAGGTACACAGATACGCAGTATTTT. Based on the CDR3 plus reference TRBV7-8 and TRBJ2-3, the full variable domain is GAGVSQSPRYKVAKRGQDVALRCDPISGHVSLFWYQQALGQGPEFLTYFQNEAQLDKSGLPSDRFFAERPEGSVSTLKIQRTQQEDSAVYLCASRVDRYTDTQYFGPGTRLTVL.

This clone was counted between two and nine times. The chain recombines TRBV9 with TRBJ1-1, with D tentatively TRBD1 (6 bases). The CDR3 contains 14 residues. Trimming took 5 bases from V and 3 from J, leaving 14 bases between them. Germline values: CDR1 SGDLS, CDR2 YYNGEE. Here the CDR3 DNA reads TGTGCCAGCAGGGGACAACCTAGGGACACTGAAGCTTTCTTT. The encoded protein is CASRGQPRDTEAFF.

The rearrangement uses TRBV5-6 and TRBJ2-7; a weak D match, TRBD1 (6 bases). Trimming stripped 4 bases from V and 9 bases from J, with 20 bases between. Germline V gene data show CDR1 as SGHDT and CDR2 as YYEEEE. The CDR3 is 14 amino acids. The CDR3 DNA reads as TGTGCCAGCAGCCAGGACAGTCACCTTTATGGGCAGTACTTC. It yields the protein CASSQDSHLYGQYF.

The rearrangement links TRBV27 to TRBJ2-7, with 9 bases aligning to TRBD1. The V segment lost 4 bases and the J segment 3 bases; nucleotides outside the gene matches: 7. The CDR3 covers 15 residues. The germline gives CDR1 MNHEY, CDR2 SMNVEV (reference sequence). CDR3 sequence (DNA): TGTGCCAGCAGTTCGGTAGGGACAGGGTTCTACGAGCAGTACTTC. Translated, it gives CASSSVGTGFYEQYF.

The rearrangement joins TRBV28 to TRBJ1-2, with 7 bases matching TRBD1. V was pared by 7 bases and J by 5 bases, with 10 bases of the junction left unmatched. CDR1 MDHEN and CDR2 SYDVKM come from the germline V gene. The CDR3 loop spans 14 amino acids. CDR3 in amino acids: CASKTTGLTYGYTF. For the CDR3, the DNA is TGTGCCAGCAAAACGACAGGGCTAACTTATGGCTACACCTTC.

The gene calls are TRBV19 and TRBJ1-1, with TRBD1 identical over 9 bases. The CDR3 contains 16 residues. Germline CDR1 and CDR2: LNHDA and SQIVND (reference sequence). The V and J ends lost 3 bases and 3 bases, in that order; junction bases with no gene match: 8. DNA for the CDR3: TGTGCCAGTAGTATCGACCGGGACAGGGATGACACTGAAGCTTTCTTT. It codes for CASSIDRDRDDTEAFF.

The rearrangement links TRBV21-1 to TRBJ2-1; TRBD2 was called by the table and not checked on the DNA. TRBV21-1 is a recognized pseudogene. The CDR3 contains 18 residues. The CDR3 DNA follows: TGTGCCAGCAGCAAACCCCTACCCGCGGGGGGGCCGAGGAATGAGCAGTTCTTC. Its protein product is CASSKPLPAGGPRNEQFF.

This clone was seen only once. Other DNA sequences in the sample encode the same CDR3. The rearrangement uses TRBV29-1 and TRBJ1-1, with 9 bases lining up with TRBD1. Germline V lookup: CDR1 SQVTM, CDR2 ANQGSEA. V lost 4 bases, J lost 5 bases, and 5 bases stayed unmatched. This CDR3 has 13 residues. CDR3 sequence: CSVAPGQGTEAFF. CDR3 nucleotides: TGCAGCGTTGCACCGGGACAGGGAACTGAAGCTTTCTTT.

In this sample, this clone turned up a few times. V gene TRBV7-2 combines with J gene TRBJ2-7, with D possibly TRBD2 on 6 matching bases. V was trimmed by 4 bases and J by 5 bases, leaving 12 bases between them. Germline V gene data show CDR1 as SGHTA and CDR2 as FQGNSA. The CDR3 covers 13 residues. As DNA, the CDR3 is TGTGCCAGCAGCTCCCCCGGGAGACACGAGCAGTACTTC. It yields the protein CASSSPGRHEQYF.

V usage is TRBV11-2 and J usage is TRBJ1-1; 7 nucleotides line up with TRBD1. Germline V gene lookup returns CDR1 SGHAT and CDR2 FQNNGV. The CDR3 extends over 15 amino acids. V was clipped by 5 bases and J by 1 base; unmatched bases: 7. In DNA, the CDR3 is TGTGCCAGCAGCCCGAGACAGGGCCAGAACACTGAAGCTTTCTTT. Translating it yields CASSPRQGQNTEAFF.

The chain employs TRBV6-5 and TRBJ2-3, with a possible D match to TRBD2 (7 bases). This CDR3 region has 15 residues. In germline, CDR1 is MNHEY, CDR2 SVGAGI. V was trimmed by 6 bases and J by 2 bases, leaving 15 bases between them. CDR3 DNA: TGTGCCAGCAGACCCCGGGGGGCCCACACAGATACGCAGTATTTT. Its translation: CASRPRGAHTDTQYF.

V usage is TRBV5-1 and J usage is TRBJ2-3; unclear D gene. Germline V CDR1 and CDR2: SGHRS, YFSETQ. The CDR3 covers 16 residues. V lost 4 bases, J lost 0 bases, and 15 bases lay in between. The CDR3 loop is CASSPLSLSSTDTQYF. The CDR3 region has the DNA TGCGCCAGCAGCCCCCTATCTTTATCTAGCACAGATACGCAGTATTTT.

The chain joins TRBV18 to TRBJ1-2, with 9 bases identical to TRBD1. The CDR3 is 16 residues long. Germline lookup yields CDR1 KGHSH and CDR2 LQKENI. V trimming: 6 bases; J trimming: 8 bases; junction bases outside the gene matches: 16. The CDR3 spells CASSVTGTGNFWGYTF. Here the CDR3 DNA reads TGTGCCAGCTCCGTTACCGGGACAGGGAACTTTTGGGGCTACACCTTC.

The rearrangement joins TRBV10-3 to TRBJ1-1; TRBD1 is a possible D gene (6 bases). In germline, CDR1 is ENHRY, CDR2 SYGVKD. CDR3 length: 14 residues. V lost 3 bases and J 4 bases, leaving 12 bases between the germline ends. CDR3: CAISDQGTGTEAFF. CDR3 nucleotides: TGTGCCATCAGTGATCAGGGGACGGGCACTGAAGCTTTCTTT.

This clone was observed a few times. V gene TRBV21-1 combines with J gene TRBJ1-2; the table calls TRBD1, which could not be checked here. TRBV21-1 is given as a pseudogene. This CDR3 has 14 residues. Here the CDR3 DNA reads TGTGCCAGCAGCAAAGTAAGGGGGTCGGGTGGCTACACCTTC. Protein: CASSKVRGSGGYTF.

This clone was detected a few times. The chain joins TRBV9 to TRBJ2-3; 12 nucleotides match TRBD2. V was clipped by 2 bases and J by 2 bases; unmatched bases: 3. CDR3 length equals 16 residues. Germline CDR1 reads SGDLS; CDR2 reads YYNGEE. CDR3 nucleotides: TGTGCCAGCAGCGTCACTAGCGGGGGGACCACAGATACGCAGTATTTT. Protein product: CASSVTSGGTTDTQYF.

The gene calls are TRBV6-1 and TRBJ2-7, with a possible D match to TRBD1 (5 bases). V shed 3 bases and J shed 3 bases, with 12 bases lying between them. This CDR3 is 14 amino acids long. The germline CDR1 and CDR2 sequences are MNHNS and SASEGT. The CDR3 DNA reads as TGTGCCAGCAGTGAGAGACAGAGTTTCTACGAGCAGTACTTC. Its translation: CASSERQSFYEQYF.

The J gene is TRBJ2-3, the V gene TRBV4-3; TRBD2 matches at 9 bases. This CDR3 contains 17 residues. After removal of 0 bases from V and 1 base from J, the junction contained 5 bases not matched to a gene. Germline values: CDR1 LGHNA, CDR2 YSLEER. In nucleotides, the CDR3 is TGCGCCAGCAGCCAAGATCGAGAGCGGGGGGGCACAGATACGCAGTATTTT. Encoded protein: CASSQDRERGGTDTQYF.

The V gene is TRBV7-6, the J gene TRBJ1-4; 7 bases match TRBD1. This CDR3 has 14 amino acids. From germline, CDR1 is SGHVS and CDR2 FNYEAQ. The V and J ends lost 1 base and 8 bases, in that order; junction bases with no gene match: 4. The CDR3 loop reads CASSLGQGGEKLFF. The CDR3 DNA reads as TGTGCCAGCAGCTTAGGGCAGGGGGGCGAAAAACTGTTTTTT.

This clone was recorded only once. V and J are TRBV18 and TRBJ2-4; D may be TRBD2 (6 bases). Trimming shortened V by 3 bases and J by 0 bases, and 9 bases separated the two germline ends. The length of the CDR3 is 15 residues. CDR1 is KGHSH and CDR2 is LQKENI in the germline V gene. CDR3 DNA: TGTGCCAGCTCACCGGAGGGGATAGCCAAAAACATTCAGTACTTC. Protein product: CASSPEGIAKNIQYF.